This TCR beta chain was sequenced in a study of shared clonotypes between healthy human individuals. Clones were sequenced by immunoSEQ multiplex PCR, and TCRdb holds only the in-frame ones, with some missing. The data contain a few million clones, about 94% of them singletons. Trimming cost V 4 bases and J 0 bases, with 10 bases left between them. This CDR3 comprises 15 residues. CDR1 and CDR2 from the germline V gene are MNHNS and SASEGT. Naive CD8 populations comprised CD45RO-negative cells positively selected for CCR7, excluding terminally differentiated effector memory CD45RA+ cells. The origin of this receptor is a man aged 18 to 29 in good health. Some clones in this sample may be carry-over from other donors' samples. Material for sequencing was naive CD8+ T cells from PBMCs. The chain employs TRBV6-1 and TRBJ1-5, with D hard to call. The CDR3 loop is CASSVLRYSNQPQHF. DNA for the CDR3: TGTGCCAGCAGTGTTCTCAGATATAGCAATCAGCCCCAGCATTTT.